This TCR beta chain was retrieved from a study of beta chain features in type 1 diabetes. The study's findings and limits: Patients showed naive, central memory and Treg TCRB repertoires that appeared more similar than those of healthy donors.

What was sequenced were expressed TCRB transcripts, since all of the isolated RNA had been reverse transcribed. Roughly 3.6 million reads was the average for naive, central memory and regulatory T cell samples. Sequenced by immunoSEQ multiplex PCR; TCRdb stores in-frame clones only, minus some. Of around 170,000 clones in the sample, roughly 9.1% are singletons; the top ten hold around 2.5%. With regard to this clone: The target antigen is unknown.

Germline V gene lookup returns CDR1 SNHLY and CDR2 FYNNEI. Trimming shortened V by 8 bases and J by 1 base, and 9 bases separated the two germline ends. CDR3 length: 12 amino acids. V and J are TRBV2 and TRBJ2-7; D is perhaps TRBD1 (5 bases). The sequenced sample consisted of central memory CD4+ T cells from blood. This receptor was taken from a woman aged 18-35 years in good health. CDR3 in DNA: TGTGCCAGCGTAGGGGAATCCTACGAGCAGTACTTC. Translating gives CASVGESYEQYF. The full variable domain, rest sourced from reference TRBV2 and TRBJ2-7, is EPEVTQTPSHQVTQMGQEVILRCVPISNHLYFYWYRQILGQKVEFLVSFYNNEISEKSEIFDDQFSVERPDGSNFTLKIRSTKLEDSAMYFCASVGESYEQYFGPGTRLTVT.